Given below is one T cell receptor (beta chain) in context. These data originate in a study of cytomegalovirus exposure and HLA in healthy donors. V dropped 4 bases and J dropped 0 bases, with 6 bases sitting between them. In germline, CDR1 is SNHLY, CDR2 FYNNEI. The CDR3 covers 13 residues. A multiplex PCR was run with 60 Vbeta primers and 13 Jbeta primers. Clones were read by immunoSEQ multiplex PCR, and TCRdb kept only the in-frame ones, dropping some. The sample lists more than 85,000 clones; around 70% were seen once. This chain links TRBV2 with TRBJ2-5; D is possibly TRBD1 (6 bases). The TCR comes from a man aged 25 to 45 in good health and CMV-seronegative. Sequences were obtained from PBMCs. The CDR3 loop reads CASSGTDQETQYF. In nucleotides, the CDR3 is TGTGCCAGCAGTGGGACAGACCAAGAGACCCAGTACTTC.